This T cell receptor (beta chain) was found in a study of CD8 T cells in Susac syndrome. From blood CD8+ and CD4+ T cells, the TCR beta chain was sequenced. CD8+ and CD4+ T cells were negatively isolated; TEMRA cells were FACS-enriched. CDR1 SNHLY and CDR2 FYNNEI come from the germline V gene. V was trimmed by 5 bases and J by 0 bases, leaving 18 bases between them. The length of the CDR3 is 17 residues. RNA in amounts of roughly 0.5 to 1 ug was reverse transcribed with random hexamers. TCRdb re-called the immunoSEQ multiplex PCR reads through MiXCR, storing one row per CDR3 protein. This table holds approximately 220,000 distinct CDR3 sequences, about 95% found once.

The J gene is TRBJ2-3, the V gene TRBV2; TRBD1 or TRBD2 may be the D gene (6 bases each). This TCR came from a human donor with multiple sclerosis. Sequences were obtained from CD4+ T cells from PBMCs. CDR3: CASSLLDGGPSTDTQYF. The CDR3 nucleotides are TGTGCCAGCAGTTTACTCGACGGGGGCCCTAGCACAGATACGCAGTATTTT.